A single sample gave rise to the 8 T cell receptor beta chains below, sequenced in a study of T cell clonality in common variable immunodeficiency. The table came from immunoSEQ multiplex PCR; TCRdb's copy has only in-frame clones and leaves some out. Altogether approximately 81,000 clones were found in the sample, and no singletons occur. The sequencing sample was made of peripheral blood mononuclear cells. The receptor source for this set is a person aged 18 to 75 in good health.

This clone came up many times. The read stops 3 residues short of the end of the CDR3; the missing end is completed from the germline J gene. J is TRBJ2-2 and V is TRBV2; 11 positions agree with TRBD2. In germline, CDR1 is SNHLY, CDR2 FYNNEI. The CDR3 sequence is 18 residues long. The V segment lost 5 bases and the J segment 1 base; nucleotides outside the gene matches: 9. The CDR3: CASSQTSGEMRNTGELFF. Partial CDR3 DNA: TGTGCCAGCAGTCAGACTAGCGGGGAGATGAGGAACACCGGGGAG.

This clone was found many times. Read data end 3 residues before the CDR3 end; the end is taken from the germline J gene. The gene calls are TRBV4-1 and TRBJ2-3; the match to TRBD2 covers 10 bases. Losses at the gene ends were 3 bases for V and 3 bases for J; bases not matched to a gene: 3. This CDR3 spans 15 amino acids. Germline-derived CDR1 and CDR2 are MGHRA and YSYEKL. The CDR3 protein is CASSQVAGGTDTQYF. The sequenced part of the CDR3 DNA is TGCGCCAGCAGCCAGGTAGCGGGAGGAACAGATACG.

About this clone itself: The read ends 3 residues before the CDR3 terminus; that terminus is restored from the germline J gene. V usage is TRBV6-2 or TRBV6-3 and J usage is TRBJ2-2, with 9 bases aligning to TRBD1. Looked up from germline, CDR1 is MNHEY and CDR2 is SVGEGT. This CDR3 comprises 15 residues. V gave up 10 bases and J gave up 5 bases; unmatched junction bases: 11. The CDR3 region is CAIARTGEVTGELFF. CDR3 bases read: TGTGCCATCGCGAGGACAGGGGAAGTGACCGGGGAG.

This clone occurred many times. The read falls 3 residues short of the CDR3 end, and the missing part is taken from the germline J gene. This chain links TRBV7-2 with TRBJ1-2, with TRBD1 as a possible D gene (5 bases). The CDR3 contains 14 residues. Looked up from germline, CDR1 is SGHTA and CDR2 is FQGNSA. The ends were cut back, 1 base at V and 6 bases at J, with 12 bases in the middle. The CDR3 here is CASSLDRGSDGYTF. CDR3 DNA, as far as it was read: TGTGCCAGCAGCTTAGATCGGGGGTCGGATGGC.

This clone was counted ten times or more. The missing CDR3 end, 3 residues past where the read stops, is filled in from the germline J gene. This chain joins TRBV20-1 and TRBJ1-4; a possible D gene is TRBD1 (5 bases). The V gene's germline CDR1 is DFQATT and CDR2 SNEGSKA (reference sequence). V was cut by 6 bases and J by 0 bases, with 8 bases left in between. The CDR3 is 13 amino acids. CDR3 in amino acids: CSAAGATNEKLFF. The CDR3 DNA, read in part, is TGCAGTGCGGCGGGGGCAACTAATGAAAAA.

This clone was picked up many times. The CDR3 is cut off 3 residues early in the read; its end comes from the germline J gene. The chain is built from TRBV24-1 and TRBJ2-5; 9 bases line up with TRBD1. Germline V lookup: CDR1 KGHDR, CDR2 SFDVKD. V trimming: 1 base; J trimming: 4 bases; junction bases outside the gene matches: 3. This CDR3 contains 15 residues. The CDR3 here is CATSDFGTGRETQYF. The DNA read from the CDR3 is TGTGCCACCAGTGATTTTGGGACAGGGAGAGAGACC.

In its sample, this clone is medium-sized. Its ends do not fully match the called genes, so a read error is possible. The read gets to within 3 residues of the CDR3 end, and the germline J gene fills in the rest. The V call is TRBV4-2, the J call TRBJ2-6, with D perhaps TRBD1 (5 bases). CDR1 and CDR2 (germline): LGHNA, YNFKEQ. The CDR3 has 16 amino acids. The CDR3 bases that were read are TGCGCCAGCAGCCAAGAAAGGGGATCTGGGGCCAACGTC. Translated, it gives CASSQERGSGANV. The complete CDR3 sequence is CASSQERGSGANVLTF.

In regard to this clone: The sequence runs out 3 residues before the end of the CDR3; the remainder is reconstructed from the germline J gene. The rearrangement uses TRBV10-2 and TRBJ2-1, with D possibly TRBD2 on 5 matching bases. The ends were cut back, 6 bases at V and 5 bases at J, with 14 bases in the middle. The CDR3 sequence is 14 residues long. In germline, CDR1 is WSHSY, CDR2 SAAADI. Incomplete CDR3 DNA: TGCGCCAGCAGGGACCCCACTAGGGACAATGAG. It codes for CASRDPTRDNE. The CDR3 as a whole reads CASRDPTRDNEQFF.